This T cell receptor beta chain was sequenced for a study of T-cell memory formation after mild COVID-19. Study-wide background: Largely, TCR clusters stayed within a single donor.

From the 5' RACE reads, TCRdb called clonotypes with MiXCR, one entry per CDR3 protein. The profile shows roughly 100,000 distinct CDR3 sequences, about 16% of them singletons. CDR1 is SGDLS, CDR2 YYNGEE, per germline. The V end was cut by 0 bases, the J end by 1 base, with 4 bases between. CDR3 length: 14 amino acids. The receptor comes from a young man who had mild COVID-19 (a few samples of this study predate the infection). Cell type and time point are not known. The rearrangement uses TRBV9 and TRBJ2-2; no firm D call. The specimen sequenced was PBMCs or a T cell subset sorted from them (not recorded which). The CDR3 reads CASSVARNTGELFF. In nucleotides, the CDR3 is TGTGCCAGCAGCGTAGCCAGGAACACCGGGGAGCTGTTTTTT.